Presented here are 25 T cell receptor beta chains from one specimen sequenced in a study of cytomegalovirus exposure and HLA in healthy donors. PCR amplification relied on 60 Vbeta primers (plus 13 Jbeta primers). The method was immunoSEQ multiplex PCR; TCRdb's version includes in-frame clones alone and lacks a portion of them. Of some 150,000 clones in the sample, about 80% were seen once. Sample: PBMCs. The receptor source for this set is a woman in her 50s in good health and CMV-seronegative.

Turning to this clone: In the same sample, other DNA sequences code for this CDR3. The chain joins TRBV18 to TRBJ2-7; 9 positions match TRBD1. CDR3 size: 14 residues. V shed 3 bases, J shed 4 bases, and the junction held 4 bases outside the gene matches. The germline gives CDR1 KGHSH, CDR2 LQKENI. The CDR3 spells CASSPGTGSYEQYF. CDR3 nucleotides: TGTGCCAGCTCACCCGGGACAGGGTCTTACGAGCAGTACTTC.

The table lists this clone with a few counts. J is TRBJ1-2 and V is TRBV6-5, with 9 bases that match TRBD1. The V and J ends lost 2 bases and 7 bases, in that order; junction bases with no gene match: 2. CDR1 MNHEY and CDR2 SVGAGI come from the germline V gene. CDR3 size: 13 residues. This CDR3 reads CASSYGTGTGYTF. The CDR3 bases are TGTGCCAGCAGTTACGGGACAGGGACTGGCTACACCTTC.

The chain has TRBV12-5 and TRBJ2-3; 9 bases line up with TRBD1. The CDR3 is 15 residues long. CDR1 and CDR2 from the germline V gene are LGHNT and FRNRAP. Trimming at V came to 6 bases and at J to 7 bases, leaving 11 bases not matched to a gene. The CDR3 spells CASGLQGARSHTQYF. CDR3 DNA: TGTGCTAGTGGCCTACAGGGGGCGAGGTCTCATACGCAGTATTTT.

V gene TRBV11-2 combines with J gene TRBJ2-3, with 9 bases that match TRBD2. V gave up 7 bases and J gave up 3 bases; unmatched junction bases: 11. This CDR3 spans 16 amino acids. The germline V gene has CDR1 SGHAT and CDR2 FQNNGV. Here the CDR3 DNA reads TGTGCCAGCAACCTCCGGGGCGGGAGGGGTACAGATACGCAGTATTTT. Translation: CASNLRGGRGTDTQYF.

The chain has TRBV19 and TRBJ2-7, with D possibly being TRBD1 (6 bases). The V end was cut by 5 bases, the J end by 7 bases, with 15 bases between. CDR3 length: 13 residues. CDR1 is LNHDA, CDR2 SQIVND, per germline (reference sequence). The CDR3, as DNA: TGTGCCAGTAGTGTAACAGGGTCGGCTGAGCAGTACTTC. It encodes CASSVTGSAEQYF.

This sequence joins TRBV28 and TRBJ2-2, with 8 bases that match TRBD1. Per the germline V gene, CDR1 is MDHEN and CDR2 is SYDVKM. J lost 5 bases, V lost 4 bases, and 6 bases had no gene match. This CDR3 is built from 15 residues. The CDR3 sequence: CASSYRDRRTGELFF. The DNA for the CDR3 is TGTGCCAGCAGTTACCGGGACAGGCGAACCGGGGAGCTGTTTTTT.

The J gene is TRBJ1-2, the V gene TRBV7-9; 9 bases fit TRBD1. Germline trimming cut 5 bases from V and 6 bases from J; bases unmatched to any gene: 10. Germline lookup yields CDR1 SEHNR and CDR2 FQNEAQ (reference sequence). The CDR3 has 15 residues. The CDR3: CASSGPDRGGDGYTF. CDR3 bases: TGTGCCAGCAGCGGGCCGGACAGGGGTGGAGATGGCTACACCTTC.

The V gene is TRBV27, the J gene TRBJ2-7; 8 bases are a match to TRBD1. Germline lookup yields CDR1 MNHEY and CDR2 SMNVEV (reference sequence). The CDR3 runs to 13 residues. V was clipped by 8 bases and J by 4 bases; unmatched bases: 7. The CDR3 loop reads CASAQGAGYEQYF. The CDR3 nucleotides read TGTGCCAGCGCGCAGGGGGCAGGGTACGAGCAGTACTTC.

The V and J genes are TRBV27 and TRBJ1-5; D call uncertain. V lost 3 bases and J lost 0, with 27 bases in between. The CDR3 consists of 21 residues. From germline, CDR1 is MNHEY and CDR2 SMNVEV (reference sequence). The CDR3 loop reads CASSFPSDLQQSLFSNQPQHF. DNA for the CDR3: TGTGCCAGCAGTTTTCCATCGGATTTACAGCAATCCCTCTTTAGCAATCAGCCCCAGCATTTT.

The chain carries TRBV9 and TRBJ1-1, with 9 positions matching TRBD1. Unmatched junction bases numbered 13, after V lost 0 bases and J lost 4 bases. The CDR3 runs 18 residues. Germline V gives CDR1 SGDLS, CDR2 YYNGEE. For the CDR3, the DNA is TGTGCCAGCAGCGTAGAGGGGACAGGGCGAGGGAGGATCACTGAAGCTTTCTTT. This encodes CASSVEGTGRGRITEAFF.

The V gene is TRBV6-4, the J gene TRBJ2-1; 11 positions match TRBD1. The germline CDR1 and CDR2 sequences are MRHNA and SNTAGT. The CDR3 covers 15 residues. V lost 3 bases and J lost 8; bases outside the gene matches: 6. The CDR3 sequence: CASSEPGQGVDEQFF. For the CDR3, the DNA is TGTGCCAGCAGTGAGCCGGGACAGGGGGTCGATGAGCAGTTCTTC.

The chain combines TRBV5-1 with TRBJ2-3; D is perhaps TRBD2 (5 bases). Germline V lookup: CDR1 SGHRS, CDR2 YFSETQ. The CDR3 has 17 residues. Trimming removed 0 bases at V and 4 bases at J, with 18 bases between. The CDR3 DNA sequence: TGCGCCAGCAGCTTGGCCGTCGAGACCTTTAGCGCAGATACGCAGTATTTT. It codes for CASSLAVETFSADTQYF.

V gene TRBV10-1 combines with J gene TRBJ2-1; D not resolved. This CDR3 comprises 14 residues. The ends were cut back, 2 bases at V and 2 bases at J, with 7 bases in the middle. Germline values: CDR1 WNHNN, CDR2 SYGVQD (reference sequence). This CDR3 is CASSEGGPYNEQFF. The CDR3 DNA is TGCGCCAGCAGTGAGGGTGGGCCCTACAATGAGCAGTTCTTC.

This clone was observed a single time. The CDR3 loop is CASREQGARVFEKLFF. CDR3 nucleotide sequence: TGTGCCAGCAGGGAGCAGGGGGCGCGAGTCTTCGAAAAACTGTTTTTT. The chain joins TRBV27 to TRBJ1-4; TRBD1 matches 8 bases. The J segment lost 8 bases and the V segment lost 6 bases, leaving 14 bases of the junction unmatched. The CDR3 has 16 residues. In germline, CDR1 is MNHEY, CDR2 SMNVEV (reference sequence).

CDR3 sequence reads: CASSFSSGSNGELFF. CDR3 nucleotide sequence: TGCGCCAGCAGCTTTTCTAGCGGGAGTAACGGGGAGCTGTTTTTT. J is TRBJ2-2 and V is TRBV5-1; 10 bases line up with TRBD2. Germline loops: CDR1 SGHRS, CDR2 YFSETQ. Trimming cost V 2 bases and J 7 bases; bases outside gene matches: 5. CDR3 size: 15 residues. Filled out from reference TRBV5-1 and TRBJ2-2, the complete variable domain reads KAGVTQTPRYLIKTRGQQVTLSCSPISGHRSVSWYQQTPGQGLQFLFEYFSETQRNKGNFPGRFSGRQFSNSRSEMNVSTLELGDSALYLCASSFSSGSNGELFFGEGSRLTVL.

The rearrangement joins TRBV28 to TRBJ2-3; TRBD2 agrees at 12 bases. V trimming: 8 bases; J trimming: 0 bases; junction bases outside the gene matches: 12. The CDR3 spans 18 residues. Germline CDR1 and CDR2: MDHEN and SYDVKM. The DNA of the CDR3 is TGTGCCAGCCCTCCTAGCGGGGGGGTTTCCTGGAGCACAGATACGCAGTATTTT. Translating gives CASPPSGGVSWSTDTQYF.

This sequence joins TRBV5-1 and TRBJ2-5; 11 bases fit TRBD2. Germline CDR1 is SGHRS and CDR2 is YFSETQ. Losses at the gene ends were 5 bases for V and 5 bases for J; bases not matched to a gene: 11. The CDR3 consists of 16 residues. DNA for the CDR3: TGCGCCAGCAGTTTAAATACCGGGACTAGCGGCGAGACCCAGTACTTC. It translates to CASSLNTGTSGETQYF.

The J gene is TRBJ2-1, the V gene TRBV28; 7 positions agree with TRBD2. Per the germline V gene, CDR1 is MDHEN and CDR2 is SYDVKM. Trimming removed 5 bases from V and 0 bases from J; junction bases left unmatched: 10. This CDR3 has 17 amino acids. Here the CDR3 DNA reads TGTGCCAGCAGTCCTAGTAGCGGGCCGAGCTCCTACAATGAGCAGTTCTTC. Its protein product is CASSPSSGPSSYNEQFF. The entire variable domain, with the rest obtained from reference TRBV28 and TRBJ2-1, is as follows: DVKVTQSSRYLVKRTGEKVFLECVQDMDHENMFWYRQDPGLGLRLIYFSYDVKMKEKGDIPEGYSVSREKKERFSLILESASTNQTSMYLCASSPSSGPSSYNEQFFGPGTRLTVL.

The rearrangement joins TRBV10-2 to TRBJ2-7; 7 positions agree with TRBD1. The length of the CDR3 is 15 residues. Germline lookup yields CDR1 WSHSY and CDR2 SAAADI. After removal of 7 bases from V and 0 bases from J, the junction contained 9 bases not matched to a gene. DNA of the CDR3: TGCGCCAGCAAAATCGGGACAGTCAGCTCCTACGAGCAGTACTTC. It translates to CASKIGTVSSYEQYF.

The rearrangement joins TRBV2 to TRBJ1-1, with D unresolved. The CDR3 runs 12 residues. V lost 6 bases and J 0 bases, leaving 5 bases between the germline ends. The germline CDR1 and CDR2 sequences are SNHLY and FYNNEI. The CDR3 is CASSPMNTEAFF. The DNA for the CDR3 is TGTGCCAGCAGCCCAATGAACACTGAAGCTTTCTTT.

The chain carries TRBV27 and TRBJ2-4; 7 bases are a match to TRBD1. The germline CDR1 and CDR2 sequences are MNHEY and SMNVEV (reference sequence). With 5 bases clipped from V and 0 bases from J, the junction kept 7 bases outside the gene matches. CDR3 length: 16 residues. CDR3 sequence: CASSPRQGLAKNIQYF. In DNA form, the CDR3 reads TGTGCCAGCAGTCCCCGACAGGGTCTAGCCAAAAACATTCAGTACTTC.

This clone was detected only once. The chain links TRBV7-8 to TRBJ2-3; 10 bases are a match to TRBD1. This CDR3 is built from 17 residues. Per the germline V gene, CDR1 is SGHVS and CDR2 is FQNEAQ. V was pared by 5 bases and J by 2 bases, with 10 bases of the junction left unmatched. The CDR3 reads CASSLFFGTGATDTQYF. CDR3 bases: TGTGCCAGCAGCCTGTTTTTCGGGACAGGGGCCACAGATACGCAGTATTTT.

V usage is TRBV5-4 and J usage is TRBJ2-2; D perhaps matches TRBD1 (5 bases). Germline V lookup: CDR1 SGHNT, CDR2 YYREEE (reference sequence). The ends were cut back, 2 bases at V and 2 bases at J, with 10 bases in the middle. This CDR3 region has 15 residues. The CDR3 DNA reads TGTGCCAGCAGCTTAAGGCAGGGAAACACCGGGGAGCTGTTTTTT. This encodes CASSLRQGNTGELFF.

The gene calls are TRBV11-3 and TRBJ1-1, with 9 bases matching TRBD1. Looked up from germline, CDR1 is SGHNT and CDR2 is YENEEA. With 4 bases clipped from V and 0 bases from J, the junction kept 3 bases outside the gene matches. CDR3 length equals 15 residues. This CDR3 is CASSSGQGMNTEAFF. CDR3 bases: TGTGCCAGCAGCTCGGGACAGGGCATGAACACTGAAGCTTTCTTT.

J is TRBJ1-4 and V is TRBV15, with a weak D call TRBD1 (6 bases). V lost 4 bases to trimming and J lost 10 bases, with 10 bases between them. Germline assignment: CDR1 LNHNV and CDR2 YYDKDF (reference sequence). The CDR3 runs to 12 residues. The DNA of the CDR3 is TGTGCCACCAGCACCGTACAGGGAAAACTGTTTTTT. Its protein is CATSTVQGKLFF.